This entry is about one TCR beta chain. As handled by the study authors: Scientists estimated how many nucleated cells there were by amplifying reference gene primers. Produced via immunoSEQ multiplex PCR; TCRdb's table is partial and in-frame only. V and J calls and clone size are those listed in that table; D and trimming were worked out from the DNA. The sample holds about 250,000 clones, around 88% seen once. The sample originates from a study of blood T cell repertoires in COVID-19. On the study more broadly: COVID-19 samples, acute and convalescent, were from the United States, Italy and Spain.

This receptor was taken from a woman aged 25-40 years with COVID-19, enrolled during active disease. Sequencing input: peripheral blood.

CDR3 DNA: TGCGCCAGCAGCCCTACAGGAGTGTCAGAGACCCAGTACTTC. Protein: CASSPTGVSETQYF. The V and J genes are TRBV5-1 and TRBJ2-5; TRBD1 might be the D (5 bases). The CDR3 loop spans 14 amino acids. Germline V gene data show CDR1 as SGHRS and CDR2 as YFSETQ. The V end lost 4 bases, the J end lost 4 bases, and 14 bases lay between the germline ends.